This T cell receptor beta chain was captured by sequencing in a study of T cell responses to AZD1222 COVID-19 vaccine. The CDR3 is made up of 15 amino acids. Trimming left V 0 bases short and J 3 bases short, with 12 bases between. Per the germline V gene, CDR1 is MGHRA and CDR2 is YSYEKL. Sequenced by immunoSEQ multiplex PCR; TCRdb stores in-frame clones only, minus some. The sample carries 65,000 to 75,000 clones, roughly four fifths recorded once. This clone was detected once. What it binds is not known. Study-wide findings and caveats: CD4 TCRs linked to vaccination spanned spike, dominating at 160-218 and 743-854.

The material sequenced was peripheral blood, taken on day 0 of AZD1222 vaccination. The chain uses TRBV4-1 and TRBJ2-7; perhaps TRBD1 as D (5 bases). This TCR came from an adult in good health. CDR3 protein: CASSQDRSGYYEQYF. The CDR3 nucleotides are TGCGCCAGCAGCCAAGATCGGTCAGGGTACTACGAGCAGTACTTC.